This T cell receptor (beta chain) was profiled in a study of shared clonotypes between healthy human individuals. Naive CD8 cells lacked CD45RO, underwent positive selection for CCR7 and left out terminally differentiated effector memory CD45RA+ cells. This clone has more than one count but fewer than ten. The target antigen is unknown. The table came from immunoSEQ multiplex PCR; TCRdb's copy has only in-frame clones and leaves some out. The sample has around 2,000,000 clones, just under 95% seen once; the top ten hold roughly 1%. General study results and limits: Rarefaction gave evidence that sorted-subset sequencing remained incomplete despite large depth.

Looked up from germline, CDR1 is MDHEN and CDR2 is SYDVKM. The CDR3 extends over 14 amino acids. J lost 1 base, V lost 8 bases, and 5 bases had no gene match. This sequence was found in a man aged 18 to 30 in good health. The J gene is TRBJ1-5, the V gene TRBV28; 7 bases map to TRBD1. Sequencing input: naive CD8+ T cells sorted from blood. CDR3 DNA: TGTGCCAGCGAGAACAGGGGAAGCAATCAGCCCCAGCATTTT. Amino acid sequence: CASENRGSNQPQHF.